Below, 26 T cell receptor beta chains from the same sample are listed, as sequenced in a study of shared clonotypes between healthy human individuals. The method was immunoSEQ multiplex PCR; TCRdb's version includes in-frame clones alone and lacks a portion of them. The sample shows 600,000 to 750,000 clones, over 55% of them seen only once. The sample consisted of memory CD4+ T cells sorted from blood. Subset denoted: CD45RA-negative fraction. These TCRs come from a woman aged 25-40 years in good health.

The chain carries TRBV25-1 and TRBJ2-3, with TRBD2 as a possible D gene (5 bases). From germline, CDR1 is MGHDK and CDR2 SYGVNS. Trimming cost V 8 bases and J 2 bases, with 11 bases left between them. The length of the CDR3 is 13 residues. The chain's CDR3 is CASGRTLTDTQYF. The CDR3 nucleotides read TGTGCCAGCGGGAGAACCCTCACAGATACGCAGTATTTT.

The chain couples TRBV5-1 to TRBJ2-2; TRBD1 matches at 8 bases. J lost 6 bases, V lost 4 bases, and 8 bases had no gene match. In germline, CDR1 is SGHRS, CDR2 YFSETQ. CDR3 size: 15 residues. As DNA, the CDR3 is TGCGCCAGCAGCCCAGGGGGCCGCTCCGCCGGGGAGCTGTTTTTT. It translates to CASSPGGRSAGELFF. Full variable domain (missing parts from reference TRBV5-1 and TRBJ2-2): KAGVTQTPRYLIKTRGQQVTLSCSPISGHRSVSWYQQTPGQGLQFLFEYFSETQRNKGNFPGRFSGRQFSNSRSEMNVSTLELGDSALYLCASSPGGRSAGELFFGEGSRLTVL.

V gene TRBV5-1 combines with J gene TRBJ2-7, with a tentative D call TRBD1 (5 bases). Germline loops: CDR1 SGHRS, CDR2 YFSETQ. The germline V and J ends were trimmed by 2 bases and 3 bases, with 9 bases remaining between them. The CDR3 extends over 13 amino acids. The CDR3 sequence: CASSFSQGYEQYF. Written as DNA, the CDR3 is TGCGCCAGCAGCTTCTCGCAGGGCTACGAGCAGTACTTC.

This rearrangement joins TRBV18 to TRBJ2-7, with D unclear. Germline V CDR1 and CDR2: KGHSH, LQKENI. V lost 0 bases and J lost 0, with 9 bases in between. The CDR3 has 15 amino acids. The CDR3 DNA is TGTGCCAGCTCACCACCGGGATATAGCTCCTACGAGCAGTACTTC. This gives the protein CASSPPGYSSYEQYF.

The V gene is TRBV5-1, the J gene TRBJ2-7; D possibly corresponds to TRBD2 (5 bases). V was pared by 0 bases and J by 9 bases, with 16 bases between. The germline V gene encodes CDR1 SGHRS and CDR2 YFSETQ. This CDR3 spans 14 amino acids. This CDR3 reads CASSLERTLTGQYF. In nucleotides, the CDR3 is TGCGCCAGCAGCTTGGAACGGACTCTAACCGGGCAGTACTTC.

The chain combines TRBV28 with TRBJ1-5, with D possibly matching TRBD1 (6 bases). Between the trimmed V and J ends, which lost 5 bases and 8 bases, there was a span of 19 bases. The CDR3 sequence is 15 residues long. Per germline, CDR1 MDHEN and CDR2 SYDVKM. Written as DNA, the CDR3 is TGTGCCAGCAGTCGCCTACTACAGGGCGCTAAGCCCCAGCATTTT. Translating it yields CASSRLLQGAKPQHF.

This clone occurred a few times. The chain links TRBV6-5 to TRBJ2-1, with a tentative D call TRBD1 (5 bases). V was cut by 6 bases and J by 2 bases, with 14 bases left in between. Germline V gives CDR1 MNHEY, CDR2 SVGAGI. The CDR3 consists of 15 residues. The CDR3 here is CASSLMTATYNEQFF. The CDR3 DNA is TGTGCCAGCAGCCTTATGACAGCTACCTACAATGAGCAGTTCTTC.

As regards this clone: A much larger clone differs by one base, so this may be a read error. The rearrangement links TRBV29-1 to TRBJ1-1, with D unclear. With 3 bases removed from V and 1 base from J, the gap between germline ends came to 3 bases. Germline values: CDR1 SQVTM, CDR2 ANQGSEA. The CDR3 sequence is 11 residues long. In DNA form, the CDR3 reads TGCAGCGTTGAGGAGAACACTGAAGCTTTCTTT. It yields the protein CSVEENTEAFF.

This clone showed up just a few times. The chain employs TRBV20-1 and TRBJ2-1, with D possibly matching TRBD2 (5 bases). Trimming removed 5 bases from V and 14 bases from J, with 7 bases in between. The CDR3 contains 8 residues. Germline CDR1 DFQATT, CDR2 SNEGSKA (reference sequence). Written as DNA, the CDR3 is TGCAGTGCTGTCGGGGAGTTCTTC. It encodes CSAVGEFF.

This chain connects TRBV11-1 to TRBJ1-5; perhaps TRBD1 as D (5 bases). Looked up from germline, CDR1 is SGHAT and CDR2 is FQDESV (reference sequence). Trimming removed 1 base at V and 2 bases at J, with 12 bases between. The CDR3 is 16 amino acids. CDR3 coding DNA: TGTGCCAGCAGCTTAGTTAGAGGGGTCTGCAATCAGCCCCAGCATTTT. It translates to CASSLVRGVCNQPQHF.

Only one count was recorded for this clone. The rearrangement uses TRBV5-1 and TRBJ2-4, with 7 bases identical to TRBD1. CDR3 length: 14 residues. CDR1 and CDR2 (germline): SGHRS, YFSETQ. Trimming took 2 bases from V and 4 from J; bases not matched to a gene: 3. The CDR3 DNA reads TGCGCCAGCAGCTTCGGGACAGAAAAAAACATTCAGTACTTC. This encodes CASSFGTEKNIQYF.

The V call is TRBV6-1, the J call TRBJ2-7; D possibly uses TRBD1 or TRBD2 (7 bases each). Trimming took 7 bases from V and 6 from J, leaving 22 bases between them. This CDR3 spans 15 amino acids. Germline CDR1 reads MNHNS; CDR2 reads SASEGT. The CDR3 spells CASTGGREYGLEQYF. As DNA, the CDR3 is TGTGCCAGCACAGGGGGGCGGGAGTATGGGCTCGAGCAGTACTTC.

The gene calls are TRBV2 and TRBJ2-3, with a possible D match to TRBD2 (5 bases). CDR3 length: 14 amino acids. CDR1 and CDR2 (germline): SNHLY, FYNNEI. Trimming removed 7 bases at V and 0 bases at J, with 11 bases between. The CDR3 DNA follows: TGTGCCAGCATTTTCCGGGGTAGCACAGATACGCAGTATTTT. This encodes CASIFRGSTDTQYF.

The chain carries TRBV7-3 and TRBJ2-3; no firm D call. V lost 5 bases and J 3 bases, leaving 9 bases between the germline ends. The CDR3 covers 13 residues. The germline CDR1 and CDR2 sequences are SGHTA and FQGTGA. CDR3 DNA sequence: TGTGCCAGCAGCCATAGAAGAACAGATACGCAGTATTTT. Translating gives CASSHRRTDTQYF.

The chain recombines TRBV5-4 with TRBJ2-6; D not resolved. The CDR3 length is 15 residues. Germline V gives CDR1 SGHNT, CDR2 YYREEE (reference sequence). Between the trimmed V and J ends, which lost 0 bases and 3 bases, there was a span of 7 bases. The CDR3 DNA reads TGTGCCAGCAGCTTGGACCCTTATGGGGCCAACGTCCTGACTTTC. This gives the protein CASSLDPYGANVLTF. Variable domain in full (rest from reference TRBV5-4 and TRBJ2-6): ETGVTQSPTHLIKTRGQQVTLRCSSQSGHNTVSWYQQALGQGPQFIFQYYREEENGRGNFPPRFSGLQFPNYSSELNVNALELDDSALYLCASSLDPYGANVLTFGAGSRLTVL.

The CDR3 sequence: CASSQQGTGLAYEQYF. CDR3 sequence (DNA): TGTGCCAGCAGTCAGCAAGGGACAGGACTGGCCTACGAGCAGTACTTC. The chain has TRBV28 and TRBJ2-7; 8 bases agree with TRBD1. Germline CDR1 is MDHEN and CDR2 is SYDVKM. Germline trimming cut 5 bases from V and 2 bases from J; bases unmatched to any gene: 11. The CDR3 totals 16 residues.

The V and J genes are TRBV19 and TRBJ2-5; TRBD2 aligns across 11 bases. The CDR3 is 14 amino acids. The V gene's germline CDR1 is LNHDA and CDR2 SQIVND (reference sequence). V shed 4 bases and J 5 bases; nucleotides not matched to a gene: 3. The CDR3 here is CASSRLAGRETQYF. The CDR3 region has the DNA TGTGCCAGTAGTAGACTAGCGGGGAGGGAGACCCAGTACTTC.

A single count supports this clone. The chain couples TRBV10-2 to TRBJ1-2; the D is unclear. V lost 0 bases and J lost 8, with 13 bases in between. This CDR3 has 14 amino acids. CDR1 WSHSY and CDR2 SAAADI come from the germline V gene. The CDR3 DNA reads TGCGCCAGCAGTGAGTCGTTCGGGGAAGGAGGCTACACCTTC. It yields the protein CASSESFGEGGYTF.

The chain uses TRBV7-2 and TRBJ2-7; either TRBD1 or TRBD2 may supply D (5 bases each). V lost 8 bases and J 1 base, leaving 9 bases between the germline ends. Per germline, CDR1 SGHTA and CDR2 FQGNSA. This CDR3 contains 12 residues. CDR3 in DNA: TGTGCCAGCCGTGGGGGTTCCTACGAGCAGTACTTC. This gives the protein CASRGGSYEQYF.

CDR3 amino acids: CASSRPGQPYEQYF. As DNA, the CDR3 is TGTGCCAGCAGTCGCCCGGGACAGCCCTACGAGCAGTACTTC. This chain uses TRBV28 with TRBJ2-7; 7 nucleotides agree with TRBD1. V lost 5 bases and J lost 2; bases outside the gene matches: 6. The CDR3 consists of 14 residues. The germline gives CDR1 MDHEN, CDR2 SYDVKM.

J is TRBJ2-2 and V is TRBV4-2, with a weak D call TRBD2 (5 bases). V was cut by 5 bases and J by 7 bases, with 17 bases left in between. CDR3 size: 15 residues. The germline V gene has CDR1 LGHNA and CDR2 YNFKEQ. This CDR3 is CASSIGGRRVGELFF. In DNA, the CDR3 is TGTGCCAGCAGCATCGGCGGGCGCCGAGTCGGGGAGCTGTTTTTT.

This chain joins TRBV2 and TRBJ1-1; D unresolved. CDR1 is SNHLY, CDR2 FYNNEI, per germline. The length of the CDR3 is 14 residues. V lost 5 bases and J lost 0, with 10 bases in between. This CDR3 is CASSLIFMNTEAFF. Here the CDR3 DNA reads TGTGCCAGCAGTTTGATATTCATGAACACTGAAGCTTTCTTT.

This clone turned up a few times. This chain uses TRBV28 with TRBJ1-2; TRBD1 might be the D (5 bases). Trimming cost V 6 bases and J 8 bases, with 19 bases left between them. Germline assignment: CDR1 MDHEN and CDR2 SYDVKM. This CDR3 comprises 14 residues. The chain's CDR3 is CASSFRQGTRGYTF. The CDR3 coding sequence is TGTGCCAGCAGCTTCCGGCAGGGAACGCGCGGCTACACCTTC.

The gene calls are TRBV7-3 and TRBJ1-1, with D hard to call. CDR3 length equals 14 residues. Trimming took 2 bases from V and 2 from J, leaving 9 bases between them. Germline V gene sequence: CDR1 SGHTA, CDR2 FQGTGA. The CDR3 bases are TGTGCCAGCAGCTTACACAGCGCAAACACTGAAGCTTTCTTT. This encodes CASSLHSANTEAFF.

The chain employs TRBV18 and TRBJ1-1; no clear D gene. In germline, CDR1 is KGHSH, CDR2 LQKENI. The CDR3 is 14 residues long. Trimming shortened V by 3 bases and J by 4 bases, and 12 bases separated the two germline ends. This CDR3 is CASSPNGEGTEAFF. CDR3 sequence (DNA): TGTGCCAGCTCACCCAATGGCGAGGGCACTGAAGCTTTCTTT.

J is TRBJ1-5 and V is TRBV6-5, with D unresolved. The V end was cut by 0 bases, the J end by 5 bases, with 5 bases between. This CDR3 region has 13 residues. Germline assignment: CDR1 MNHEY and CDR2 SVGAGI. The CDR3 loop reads CASSYSHHQPQHF. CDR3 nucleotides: TGTGCCAGCAGTTACTCGCATCATCAGCCCCAGCATTTT.